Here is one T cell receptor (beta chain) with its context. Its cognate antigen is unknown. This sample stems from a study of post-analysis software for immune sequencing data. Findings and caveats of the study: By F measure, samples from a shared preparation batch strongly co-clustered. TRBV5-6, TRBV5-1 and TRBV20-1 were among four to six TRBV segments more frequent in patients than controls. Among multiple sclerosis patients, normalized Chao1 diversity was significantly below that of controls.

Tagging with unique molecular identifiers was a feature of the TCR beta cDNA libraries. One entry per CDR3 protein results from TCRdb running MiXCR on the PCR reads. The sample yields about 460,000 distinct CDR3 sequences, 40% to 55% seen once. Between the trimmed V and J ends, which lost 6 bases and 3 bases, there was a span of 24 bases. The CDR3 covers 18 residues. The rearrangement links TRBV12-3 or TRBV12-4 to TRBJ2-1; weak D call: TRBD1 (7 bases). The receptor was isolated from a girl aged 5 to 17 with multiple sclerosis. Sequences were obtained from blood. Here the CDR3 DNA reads TGTGCCAGCAGGGGTGGGGGGTGCAGAAACAGGGGCTACAATGAGCAGTTCTTC. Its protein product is CASRGGGCRNRGYNEQFF.